The clone carrying this T cell receptor (beta chain) was observed a few times. What it binds is unknown. The data stem from a study of beta chain features in type 1 diabetes. In the study overall: Patients looked much like healthy donors when it came to age, gender and cell yields. Study results and limitations: There were fewer insertions and more deletions at the VDJ junctions of type 1 diabetes patients.

The CDR3 sequence is 15 residues long. Germline V gene data show CDR1 as SGHNT and CDR2 as YYREEE (reference sequence). V lost 0 bases, J lost 0 bases, and 8 bases lay in between. Expressed TCRB transcripts were sequenced because the isolated RNA had all been reverse transcribed beforehand. Some clones are missing from TCRdb's copy, which holds only in-frame ones; the method was immunoSEQ multiplex PCR. There are 600,000 to 650,000 clones in the sample; about a sixth occur only once, and about 0.087% lies in the top ten. The J gene is TRBJ2-3, the V gene TRBV5-4; D not resolved. This clonotype originated in a young man in good health. Sequenced input: naive CD4+ T cells from blood. This CDR3 reads CASSLGAGSTDTQYF. The CDR3 region has the DNA TGTGCCAGCAGCTTGGGGGCAGGCAGCACAGATACGCAGTATTTT.